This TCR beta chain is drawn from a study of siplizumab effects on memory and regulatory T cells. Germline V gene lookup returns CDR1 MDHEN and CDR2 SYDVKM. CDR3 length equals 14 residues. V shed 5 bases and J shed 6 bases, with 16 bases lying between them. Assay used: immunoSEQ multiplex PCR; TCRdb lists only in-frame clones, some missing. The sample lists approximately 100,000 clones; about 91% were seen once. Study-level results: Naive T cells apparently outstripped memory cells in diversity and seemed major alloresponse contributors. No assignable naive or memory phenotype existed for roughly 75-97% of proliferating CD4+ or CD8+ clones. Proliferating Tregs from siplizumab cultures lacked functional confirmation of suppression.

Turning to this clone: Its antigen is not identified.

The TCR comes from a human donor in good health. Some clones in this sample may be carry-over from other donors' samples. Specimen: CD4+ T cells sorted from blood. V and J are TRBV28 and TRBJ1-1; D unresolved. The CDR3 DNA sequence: TGTGCCAGCAGTCCCTCGGGAGCAGCCGCTGAAGCTTTCTTT. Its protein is CASSPSGAAAEAFF.